The 24 T cell receptor beta chains in this list originate from one sample, sequenced in a study of blood T cell repertoires in COVID-19. Produced via immunoSEQ multiplex PCR; TCRdb's table is partial and in-frame only. Among around 300,000 clones, about 87% were seen once, and the ten largest hold roughly 1.7%. Sample: peripheral blood. The receptors were gathered from a woman aged 25 to 39 with COVID-19, enrolled during active disease.

This chain links TRBV15 with TRBJ1-3; D gene ambiguous. The V gene's germline CDR1 is LNHNV and CDR2 YYDKDF (reference sequence). Trimming removed 0 bases from V and 3 bases from J, with 3 bases in between. The CDR3 runs 13 residues. The CDR3 DNA sequence: TGTGCCACCAGCAGAGATTATGGAAACACCATATATTTT. Translation gives CATSRDYGNTIYF.

This chain joins TRBV18 and TRBJ2-1; weak D call: TRBD1 (6 bases). The CDR3 runs to 13 residues. Germline-derived CDR1 and CDR2 are KGHSH and LQKENI. Trimming left V 1 base short and J 7 bases short, with 8 bases between. CDR3 bases: TGTGCCAGCTCACCACTCAGGGGAAATGAGCAGTTCTTC. Translated: CASSPLRGNEQFF. The variable domain in full, with the rest retrieved from reference TRBV18 and TRBJ2-1, is NAGVMQNPRHLVRRRGQEARLRCSPMKGHSHVYWYRQLPEEGLKFMVYLQKENIIDESGMPKERFSAEFPKEGPSILRIQQVVRGDSAAYFCASSPLRGNEQFFGPGTRLTVL.

The gene calls are TRBV5-1 and TRBJ2-2, with a tentative D call TRBD2 (5 bases). V lost 10 bases to trimming and J lost 4 bases, with 14 bases between them. The CDR3 extends over 13 amino acids. The V gene's germline CDR1 is SGHRS and CDR2 YFSETQ. The CDR3 coding sequence is TGCGCCTGCTCCGTGGGGAGCACCGGGGAGCTGTTTTTT. It codes for CACSVGSTGELFF. The variable domain in full, completed from reference TRBV5-1 and TRBJ2-2, reads KAGVTQTPRYLIKTRGQQVTLSCSPISGHRSVSWYQQTPGQGLQFLFEYFSETQRNKGNFPGRFSGRQFSNSRSEMNVSTLELGDSALYLCACSVGSTGELFFGEGSRLTVL.

This clone was seen once. The J gene is TRBJ1-5, the V gene TRBV3-1 (or the pseudogene TRBV3-2); TRBD1 matches 12 bases. The V and J ends lost 0 bases and 1 base, in that order; junction bases with no gene match: 1. The CDR3 spans 17 residues. Germline CDR1 and CDR2: LGHDT and YNNKEL (reference sequence). CDR3: CASSQDGTGGSNQPQHF. The CDR3, as DNA: TGTGCCAGCAGCCAAGATGGGACAGGGGGCAGCAATCAGCCCCAGCATTTT.

The chain is built from TRBV10-3 and TRBJ2-2, with a possible D match to TRBD1 (6 bases). The CDR3 extends over 12 amino acids. Germline V gene lookup returns CDR1 ENHRY and CDR2 SYGVKD. The V gene lost 7 bases and the J gene lost 8 bases, with 11 bases spanning the gap. CDR3 sequence: CAINPGTGELFF. CDR3 bases: TGTGCCATCAACCCCGGGACAGGGGAGCTGTTTTTT.

The CDR3 coding sequence is TGTGCCAGCAGTCGAGGGAGGAACACTGAAGCTTTCTTT. It specifies CASSRGRNTEAFF. V and J are TRBV12-3 or TRBV12-4 and TRBJ1-1; D gene unclear. The CDR3 runs 13 residues. Trimming left V 5 bases short and J 1 base short, with 8 bases between.

V is TRBV2 and J is TRBJ1-2; no definite D call. Trimming left V 8 bases short and J 5 bases short, with 15 bases between. CDR1 is SNHLY, CDR2 FYNNEI, per germline. This CDR3 has 13 amino acids. CDR3 amino acids: CASSPRVRYGYTF. As DNA, the CDR3 is TGTGCCAGCTCGCCCCGGGTACGATATGGCTACACCTTC.

DNA for the CDR3: TGTGCCAGTACGGACAGGATCTACGAGCAGTACTTC. It translates to CASTDRIYEQYF. The V and J genes are TRBV25-1 and TRBJ2-7; 7 bases line up with TRBD1. CDR3 length: 12 amino acids. Germline V gene sequence: CDR1 MGHDK, CDR2 SYGVNS. Losses at the gene ends were 9 bases for V and 3 bases for J; bases not matched to a gene: 5.

The chain links TRBV7-8 to TRBJ2-2; TRBD1 might be the D (6 bases). The germline V gene encodes CDR1 SGHVS and CDR2 FQNEAQ. V gave up 8 bases and J gave up 5 bases, with 18 bases separating them. The length of the CDR3 is 15 residues. The CDR3 loop is CASSEGVSRTGELFF. Written as DNA, the CDR3 is TGTGCCAGCTCCGAGGGGGTTAGCCGTACCGGGGAGCTGTTTTTT.

The genes are TRBV12-3 or TRBV12-4 and TRBJ1-1; D is unresolved. The V gene lost 8 bases and the J gene lost 7 bases, with 8 bases spanning the gap. The CDR3 length is 10 residues. The CDR3: CASVGSEAFF. CDR3 bases: TGTGCCAGCGTAGGGAGTGAAGCTTTCTTT.

The chain recombines TRBV10-2 with TRBJ2-3; the D gene is possibly TRBD2 (6 bases). V was shortened by 6 bases and J by 3 bases, with 13 bases between the two germline ends. This CDR3 has 14 residues. Germline loops: CDR1 WSHSY, CDR2 SAAADI. CDR3 loop: CASSAGSLTDTQYF. The DNA for the CDR3 is TGCGCCAGCAGCGCGGGATCCCTGACAGATACGCAGTATTTT.

The chain links TRBV29-1 to TRBJ2-1, with 7 bases matching TRBD1. V gave up 4 bases and J gave up 7 bases; unmatched junction bases: 4. CDR1 SQVTM and CDR2 ANQGSEA come from the germline V gene. The CDR3 has 12 residues. CDR3 sequence (DNA): TGCAGCGTTGCAACAGGGGTGAATGAGCAGTTCTTC. It codes for CSVATGVNEQFF.

The chain has TRBV5-1 and TRBJ1-1; D unresolved. Germline values: CDR1 SGHRS, CDR2 YFSETQ. The CDR3 is made up of 14 amino acids. V was clipped by 4 bases and J by 1 base, with 11 bases between them. DNA for the CDR3: TGCGCCAGCAGCCCTACAGCGGGGAACACTGAAGCTTTCTTT. Translated, it gives CASSPTAGNTEAFF. Based on the CDR3 plus reference TRBV5-1 and TRBJ1-1, the full variable domain is KAGVTQTPRYLIKTRGQQVTLSCSPISGHRSVSWYQQTPGQGLQFLFEYFSETQRNKGNFPGRFSGRQFSNSRSEMNVSTLELGDSALYLCASSPTAGNTEAFFGQGTRLTVV.

The rearrangement joins TRBV15 to TRBJ1-2; unclear D gene. Trimming took off 2 bases at V and 1 base at J, with 8 bases between the two ends. Germline CDR1 LNHNV, CDR2 YYDKDF (reference sequence). This CDR3 is built from 14 residues. The CDR3 sequence: CATSRPDFNYGYTF. CDR3 bases: TGTGCCACCAGCAGACCGGACTTTAACTATGGCTACACCTTC.

The genes are TRBV18 and TRBJ2-2, with TRBD1 matching over 7 bases. With 2 bases clipped from V and 6 bases from J, the junction kept 6 bases outside the gene matches. The germline CDR1 and CDR2 sequences are KGHSH and LQKENI. The CDR3 has 15 amino acids. The chain's CDR3 is CASSPEAGGAGELFF. In DNA, the CDR3 is TGTGCCAGCTCACCAGAGGCAGGGGGTGCCGGGGAGCTGTTTTTT.

The rearrangement links TRBV28 to TRBJ1-3; D is perhaps TRBD1 (6 bases). The CDR3 runs 14 residues. CDR1 is MDHEN and CDR2 is SYDVKM in the germline V gene. V was trimmed by 5 bases and J by 4 bases, leaving 12 bases between them. CDR3 in amino acids: CASSITGSGNTIYF. In DNA, the CDR3 is TGTGCCAGCAGTATTACAGGGAGCGGAAACACCATATATTTT.

This clone was detected once. This chain uses TRBV28 with TRBJ1-1; 8 bases map to TRBD1. J lost 0 bases, V lost 3 bases, and 3 bases had no gene match. Germline V CDR1 and CDR2: MDHEN, SYDVKM. The CDR3 is 15 residues long. This CDR3 reads CASSFRQGMNTEAFF. The CDR3 DNA reads TGTGCCAGCAGTTTCAGACAGGGGATGAACACTGAAGCTTTCTTT.

This clone was seen once. The V gene is TRBV6-5, the J gene TRBJ2-7; 8 bases map to TRBD2. Germline CDR1 and CDR2: MNHEY and SVGAGI. The length of the CDR3 is 16 residues. J lost 2 bases, V lost 1 base, and 7 bases had no gene match. CDR3 nucleotides: TGTGCCAGCAGTTACTTCGGCGGGGGGCTCCCCTACGAGCAGTACTTC. Encoded protein: CASSYFGGGLPYEQYF.

The gene calls are TRBV13 and TRBJ2-7; maybe TRBD1 (6 bases). The germline V gene has CDR1 PRHDT and CDR2 FYEKMQ (reference sequence). This CDR3 spans 15 amino acids. V shed 4 bases and J shed 6 bases, with 19 bases lying between them. CDR3 nucleotide sequence: TGTGCCAGCAGCTCCAACCCCCTAACAGGGACCGAGCAGTACTTC. It translates to CASSSNPLTGTEQYF.

This clone has just one count. The J gene is TRBJ2-2, the V gene TRBV7-2; perhaps TRBD2 as D (6 bases). V was trimmed by 1 base and J by 5 bases, leaving 17 bases between them. There are 17 residues in the CDR3. Germline lookup yields CDR1 SGHTA and CDR2 FQGNSA. The CDR3, as DNA: TGTGCCAGCAGCTTAGTTCGTCCGGGGGTTCGAACCGGGGAGCTGTTTTTT. Protein sequence: CASSLVRPGVRTGELFF. The whole variable domain, remainder taken from reference TRBV7-2 and TRBJ2-2, is GAGVSQSPSNKVTEKGKDVELRCDPISGHTALYWYRQSLGQGLEFLIYFQGNSAPDKSGLPSDRFSAERTGGSVSTLTIQRTQQEDSAVYLCASSLVRPGVRTGELFFGEGSRLTVL.

V usage is TRBV11-2 and J usage is TRBJ1-6, with 9 bases identical to TRBD1. CDR1 and CDR2 from the germline V gene are SGHAT and FQNNGV. The CDR3 sequence is 14 residues long. The trim removed 3 bases at V and 10 bases at J, leaving 4 bases unmatched. The CDR3 spells CASSFGTGPSPLHF. CDR3 DNA sequence: TGTGCCAGCAGCTTCGGGACAGGGCCCTCACCCCTCCACTTT.

This sequence joins TRBV7-7 and TRBJ1-1, with D maybe TRBD1 (6 bases). V lost 5 bases and J 1 base, leaving 14 bases between the germline ends. Germline CDR1 is SSHAT and CDR2 is FNYEAQ (reference sequence). The CDR3 is 15 residues long. The DNA for the CDR3 is TGTGCCAGCAGCGCCACAGGGTTAACGAACACTGAAGCTTTCTTT. Translation: CASSATGLTNTEAFF.

V and J are TRBV7-9 and TRBJ2-7; tentative D call: TRBD2 (5 bases). In germline, CDR1 is SEHNR, CDR2 FQNEAQ (reference sequence). The CDR3 loop spans 15 amino acids. V was trimmed by 5 bases and J by 0 bases, leaving 14 bases between them. CDR3 nucleotides: TGTGCCAGCAGCCCAGGACTCCGGAGCTCCTACGAGCAGTACGTC. It is translated as CASSPGLRSSYEQYV.

This chain connects TRBV5-1 to TRBJ2-1; 11 bases match TRBD2. The J segment lost 2 bases and the V segment lost 3 bases, leaving 13 bases of the junction unmatched. The length of the CDR3 is 19 residues. From germline, CDR1 is SGHRS and CDR2 YFSETQ. The CDR3 protein is CASSYAPTGTSGTYNEQFF. CDR3 nucleotide sequence: TGCGCCAGCAGCTATGCCCCCACCGGGACTAGCGGAACCTACAATGAGCAGTTCTTC.